The present TCR beta chain was sequenced within a study of T cells after yellow fever vaccination. The study's findings and limits: Only a small proportion of the clonotypes turned up in both the CD4 and the CD8 compartments, likely arising from convergent recombination. Compared with primary, the secondary response was weaker and peaked at day 5, not 15. At 96% for CD4 and approximately 88% for CD8, most primary-vaccination clones showed up again after the booster.

This clonotype was detected ten times or more. Its antigen is unknown. CDR3 length equals 17 residues. Trimming removed 1 base at V and 8 bases at J, with 19 bases between. Germline V gene sequence: CDR1 SGHRS, CDR2 YFSETQ. TCRdb fed the 5' RACE reads into MiXCR, producing one record per CDR3 protein. The sample carries roughly 300,000 distinct CDR3 sequences, about 6.6% recorded once. Specimen: PBMCs, collected about 49 days after the first yellow fever vaccination. The TCR comes from a man aged 18-30 years who received the YFV17D yellow fever vaccine. This chain links TRBV5-1 with TRBJ1-6; possibly TRBD1 for D (5 bases). CDR3 coding DNA: TGCGCCAGCAGCTTGAGTCGGCCGACAGAACAAGATTCACCCCTCCACTTT. Translation: CASSLSRPTEQDSPLHF.